This TCR beta chain is from a study of T cells in Graves' hyperthyroidism and ophthalmopathy. The definition of stable Graves' hyperthyroidism was no ophthalmopathy progression within 18 months. There are a few counts of this clonotype. Its specificity is unknown. Germline CDR1 reads SEHNR; CDR2 reads FQNEAQ (reference sequence). V was cut by 0 bases and J by 0 bases, with 17 bases left in between. The CDR3 spans 19 residues. TCR beta CDR3 region amplification was performed from RNA transcripts. First-round RT-PCR with HTBI primers amplified the TCR CDR3 region. TCRdb independently ran MiXCR on the multiplex PCR reads; one entry per CDR3 protein. Of around 290,000 distinct CDR3 sequences listed, roughly 15% are singletons. The study, taken as a whole, reports: In blood, most of the thyroid clonotypes expanded above 0.001 were also present. Ophthalmopathy was separated from stable hyperthyroidism by a 13 V-J model.

This TCR came from a woman in her 40s with Graves' hyperthyroidism. The sample taken for sequencing was blood. The V call is TRBV7-9, the J call TRBJ1-4, with TRBD1 as a possible D gene (5 bases). CDR3 bases: TGTGCCAGCAGCTTAGCGCGGAGGGGCTCGGGTCCAACTAATGAAAAACTGTTTTTT. Translation gives CASSLARRGSGPTNEKLFF.